This note documents a single T cell receptor (beta chain) sequence. The antigen it recognizes is unknown. No base qualities exist here, and no much larger clone lies one base off it. TCRbeta CDR3 regions were amplified from genomic DNA using the immunoSEQ Assay, a bias-controlled multiplex PCR. In the original analysis: Within the assay, amplification of reference gene primers was used to estimate how many nucleated cells each sample contained. To quantify the absolute abundance of each unique TCRbeta CDR3 rearrangement, sequence reads were collapsed and filtered. Productive Simpson clonality was computed per sample as the square root of Simpson's diversity index over productive rearrangements. Here the immuneACCESS table is served through TCRdb, limited to in-frame sequences with V and J called. Missing clones are a known gap in these copies; in checked studies unresolved V genes cover under half, and the rest lacks a known reason. V, J and clone size are taken as reported in that table, and D and trimming were inferred from the DNA itself. The sample yields 150,000 to 200,000 clones; about 79% were counted once. The ten most abundant clones make up approximately 26% of the sample.

Collaborating institutions collected whole blood in K2EDTA tubes following their own protocols. For TCRbeta analysis, collaborators shipped samples as frozen whole blood, isolated PBMCs, or DNA extracted from either of those sample types. The data originate from a study of blood T cell repertoires in COVID-19 (TCRdb year 2020). In terms of the full investigation: The collaborator samples originated in the United States, Italy and Spain and spanned the acute and convalescent phases of COVID-19. The prospective study material was composed of cDNA or gDNA derived from T cells, B-cell-depleted T cells, or PBMCs. A de-identified subject ID, COVID-19 status, age in years and sex were almost always included in the sample metadata. Where HLA class I and class II types were available, the types were taken from metadata supplied by the sample provider, not from assay-based typing. The samples were drawn from the first 160 participants of the ongoing ImmuneRACE study and from 950 to 1,500 subjects provided by 6 global collaborators. A freely available public database, intended as a resource for researchers studying the immune response to SARS-CoV-2, is where the repertoires were released. Deeply sampled blood TCRbeta repertoires from subjects exposed to, actively infected with, or recovered from COVID-19 were included in the dataset. The paper as a whole reports these results and caveats: Clinical and demographic metadata were provided uncurated, with the amount varying by source and participant.

The CDR3 covers 17 residues, taking in both the cysteine and the phenylalanine. CDR3 DNA only is kept here, 51 bases in frame from base 1. The germline V gene (reference sequence) provides CDR1 SGHNT and CDR2 YYREEE. V is pruned by 3 bases and J by 6 bases, leaving 7 bases of the junction without a gene match. Recombination joined TRBV5-4 with TRBJ1-6; the junction holds 12 bases that match TRBD1. The sequenced sample consisted of peripheral blood. The TCR comes from a woman between 70 and 85 years old with acute or convalescent COVID-19. CDR3 region: CASSWGTGGASNSPLHF. The sequenced DNA: TGTGCCAGCAGCTGGGGGACAGGGGGCGCAAGTAATTCACCCCTCCACTTT.